This T cell receptor (beta chain) derives from a study of blood T cell repertoires in COVID-19. V lost 3 bases to trimming and J lost 6 bases; unmatched junction nucleotides: 6. The CDR3 extends over 14 amino acids. Germline V gene sequence: CDR1 KGHSH, CDR2 LQKENI. As processed by the authors: Reference gene primer amplification gave nucleated cell count estimates. Assay: immunoSEQ multiplex PCR; the TCRdb copy retains only in-frame clones and omits some. The DNA gave D and trimming, while V, J and clone size come from that table. The sample yields fewer than 250,000 clones, 88% seen once. The sequencing sample was made of peripheral blood. V and J are TRBV18 and TRBJ1-1; TRBD1 matches 8 bases. This receptor was taken from a human donor in a cohort sampled during active COVID-19. The CDR3 region is CASSPGQGPPEAFF. In DNA, the CDR3 is TGTGCCAGCTCACCCGGACAGGGCCCCCCTGAAGCTTTCTTT.